Below are 13 T cell receptor beta chains sequenced from a single sample in a study of T cells after yellow fever vaccination. MiXCR was run by TCRdb on the 5' RACE reads, yielding one entry per CDR3 protein. Among 300,000 to 350,000 distinct CDR3 sequences listed, approximately 4.5% were seen once. Sequences were derived from PBMCs, sampled 15 days after the yellow fever booster vaccination. These receptors were collected from a man between 18 and 35 years old who received the YFV17D yellow fever vaccine.

This clonotype was counted a few times. The V and J genes are TRBV27 and TRBJ2-7; possible D gene TRBD1, 6 bases. This CDR3 spans 15 amino acids. Trimming stripped 3 bases from V and 2 bases from J, with 14 bases between. Germline V CDR1 and CDR2: MNHEY, SMNVEV (reference sequence). The CDR3, as DNA: TGTGCCAGCAGTTTTTTCCCCGGGACACCCTACGAGCAGTACTTC. It translates to CASSFFPGTPYEQYF.

This clonotype has at least ten counts. This chain joins TRBV5-1 and TRBJ1-2; no clear D gene. Trimming pared 2 bases from V and 2 bases from J, leaving 7 bases between. CDR1 and CDR2 (germline): SGHRS, YFSETQ. This CDR3 has 13 residues. Written as DNA, the CDR3 is TGCGCCAGCAGCTTTGAACGGAACTATGGCTACACCTTC. Translating gives CASSFERNYGYTF.

The chain combines TRBV4-1 with TRBJ2-3; 9 positions agree with TRBD1. The CDR3 sequence is 15 residues long. The trim removed 6 bases at V and 0 bases at J, leaving 4 bases unmatched. The germline gives CDR1 MGHRA, CDR2 YSYEKL. CDR3 residues: CASSYRGQSTDTQYF. The DNA of the CDR3 is TGCGCCAGCAGTTACAGGGGGCAGAGCACAGATACGCAGTATTTT.

This rearrangement joins TRBV5-8 to TRBJ1-5; D is uncertain. CDR1 SGHTS and CDR2 YDEGEE come from the germline V gene. The CDR3 runs 17 residues. V dropped 4 bases and J dropped 1 base, with 18 bases sitting between them. The CDR3 reads CASSPQLTGWSNQPQHF. CDR3 in DNA: TGTGCCAGCAGCCCCCAATTGACGGGGTGGAGCAATCAGCCCCAGCATTTT.

The V gene is TRBV20-1, the J gene TRBJ1-4; unclear D gene. The CDR3 runs 15 residues. Looked up from germline, CDR1 is DFQATT and CDR2 is SNEGSKA (reference sequence). CDR3 protein: CSATPPGIVNEKLFF. In DNA, the CDR3 is TGCAGCGCCACCCCCCCGGGTATTGTCAATGAAAAACTGTTTTTT.

This clonotype was seen ten or more times. The V and J genes are TRBV7-8 and TRBJ2-7; the D gene could be TRBD1 or TRBD2 (5 bases each). The length of the CDR3 is 14 residues. The germline gives CDR1 SGHVS, CDR2 FQNEAQ. Trimming cost V 2 bases and J 6 bases, with 14 bases left between them. The CDR3 nucleotides are TGTGCCAGCAGCTTAACCCCCGGGACCCTCGAGCAGTACGTC. Translating gives CASSLTPGTLEQYV.

J is TRBJ1-1 and V is TRBV4-1; the match to TRBD1 covers 8 bases. The V segment lost 0 bases and the J segment 6 bases; nucleotides outside the gene matches: 3. The CDR3 covers 14 residues. The germline V gene encodes CDR1 MGHRA and CDR2 YSYEKL. The CDR3 DNA follows: TGCGCCAGCAGCCAAGAGGACAGGGCGGCTGAAGCTTTCTTT. The encoded protein is CASSQEDRAAEAFF.

This clonotype came up many times. The rearrangement uses TRBV7-2 and TRBJ1-1; D remains ambiguous. Germline loops: CDR1 SGHTA, CDR2 FQGNSA. The length of the CDR3 is 13 residues. Trimming cost V 3 bases and J 1 base, with 6 bases left between them. Here the CDR3 DNA reads TGTGCCAGCAGCTTCACAGCGAACACTGAAGCTTTCTTT. Its protein product is CASSFTANTEAFF. Variable domain in full (rest from reference TRBV7-2 and TRBJ1-1): GAGVSQSPSNKVTEKGKDVELRCDPISGHTALYWYRQSLGQGLEFLIYFQGNSAPDKSGLPSDRFSAERTGGSVSTLTIQRTQQEDSAVYLCASSFTANTEAFFGQGTRLTVV.

This clonotype was recorded many times. The rearrangement uses TRBV7-9 and TRBJ2-5, with D maybe TRBD1 (6 bases). Trimming stripped 7 bases from V and 1 base from J, with 13 bases between. CDR3 length: 14 residues. Per the germline V gene, CDR1 is SEHNR and CDR2 is FQNEAQ (reference sequence). DNA for the CDR3: TGTGCCAGCACCATATCGGACAGCCAAGAGACCCAGTACTTC. Translating gives CASTISDSQETQYF.

This sequence joins TRBV10-3 and TRBJ2-5; 8 nucleotides agree with TRBD1. Trimming took 7 bases from V and 3 from J; bases not matched to a gene: 4. The CDR3 has 13 amino acids. In germline, CDR1 is ENHRY, CDR2 SYGVKD. DNA for the CDR3: TGTGCCATCAAGCAGGACAGGGAAGAGACCCAGTACTTC. This sequence encodes CAIKQDREETQYF.

This clonotype was seen many times. CDR3 protein: CASSQETGGGGYTF. The CDR3 coding sequence is TGTGCCAGCAGCCAAGAAACCGGGGGCGGCGGCTACACCTTC. This rearrangement joins TRBV4-2 to TRBJ1-2; the D gene is possibly TRBD1 (6 bases). CDR1 and CDR2 from the germline V gene are LGHNA and YNFKEQ. V lost 0 bases, J lost 8 bases, and 13 bases lay in between. CDR3 length: 14 residues.

The sample holds many counts of this clonotype. V is TRBV6-1 and J is TRBJ1-6; D is unresolved. The CDR3 is 18 residues long. The germline V gene has CDR1 MNHNS and CDR2 SASEGT. Deletions cut 3 bases from V and 10 bases from J, with 25 bases between. For the CDR3, the DNA is TGTGCCAGCAGTGATCTCCCCCTTTTGAGCGGCACCTACTCACCCCTCCACTTT. It is translated as CASSDLPLLSGTYSPLHF.

The chain employs TRBV14 and TRBJ1-1, with D hard to call. V was shortened by 0 bases and J by 0 bases, with 8 bases between the two germline ends. Germline lookup yields CDR1 SGHDN and CDR2 FVKESK. This CDR3 is 15 amino acids long. Written as DNA, the CDR3 is TGTGCCAGCAGCCAAGAGAAAGGCTTGAACACTGAAGCTTTCTTT. This sequence encodes CASSQEKGLNTEAFF. The full variable domain, completed using reference TRBV14 and TRBJ1-1, is EAGVTQFPSHSVIEKGQTVTLRCDPISGHDNLYWYRRVMGKEIKFLLHFVKESKQDESGMPNNRFLAERTGGTYSTLKVQPAELEDSGVYFCASSQEKGLNTEAFFGQGTRLTVV.